The clone carrying this TCR beta chain was detected a few times. The source of the sample is a study of tumor-infiltrating lymphocytes in oesophageal squamous cell carcinoma. TCRdb reprocessed the PCR reads with MiXCR, giving one entry per CDR3 protein. The sample records over 10,000 distinct CDR3 sequences, roughly 51% being singletons. The V gene lost 5 bases and the J gene lost 3 bases, with 12 bases spanning the gap. This CDR3 is 14 amino acids long. Per germline, CDR1 SGHTA and CDR2 FQGNSA. Sequencing was done on a sample of esophageal tumor tissue. The V call is TRBV7-2, the J call TRBJ2-3; D remains unclear. This receptor was obtained from a female donor with esophageal squamous cell carcinoma. The CDR3 DNA follows: TGTGCCAGCAGCCCCGTAGGCCAGACAGATACGCAGTATTTT. Encoded protein: CASSPVGQTDTQYF.